This passage covers 21 T cell receptor beta chains from one sample sequenced in a study of blood T cell repertoires in COVID-19 (TCRdb year 2020). The receptor library was made with the immunoSEQ multiplex PCR assay. TCRdb obtained this table from immuneACCESS and retained in-frame rearrangements with V and J assigned. These tables miss some clones; where compared with another copy, unresolved V genes account for less than half of the shortfall, and the remainder is unexplained. For this sample the table gives around 250,000 clones, of which over 75% were detected only once. The ten largest account for about 2% of the sample. What was sequenced was peripheral blood. Source of these receptors: a young man who had recovered from COVID-19.

The CDR3 DNA follows: TGTGCCAGCAGTTTGCGGGAGTGGACTGAAGCTTTCTTT. It codes for CASSLREWTEAFF. The chain couples TRBV27 to TRBJ1-1; D unclear. Trimming cost V 3 bases and J 5 bases, with 10 bases left between them. In germline, CDR1 is MNHEY, CDR2 SMNVEV (reference sequence). The CDR3 contains 13 residues.

CDR3 nucleotides: TGCGCCAGCAGTTGGGCCCGTAATTCACCCCTCCACTTT. Amino acids: CASSWARNSPLHF. The rearrangement joins TRBV5-1 to TRBJ1-6, with D unclear. This CDR3 has 13 amino acids. Trimming pared 5 bases from V and 6 bases from J, leaving 9 bases between. In germline, CDR1 is SGHRS, CDR2 YFSETQ.

The chain links TRBV2 to TRBJ1-2, with D unresolved. Germline lookup yields CDR1 SNHLY and CDR2 FYNNEI. The germline V and J ends were trimmed by 3 bases and 8 bases, with 10 bases remaining between them. The CDR3 covers 12 residues. This chain's CDR3 is CASSEEIWGYTF. The DNA of the CDR3 is TGTGCCAGCAGTGAGGAGATTTGGGGCTACACCTTC.

The J gene is TRBJ2-4, the V gene TRBV7-8, with 9 bases aligning to TRBD1. Trimming cost V 4 bases and J 8 bases; bases outside gene matches: 9. In germline, CDR1 is SGHVS, CDR2 FQNEAQ. This CDR3 region has 15 residues. CDR3 in DNA: TGTGCCAGCAGCTCGGCCGGGACAGGGAGTCACATTCAGTACTTC. Translated: CASSSAGTGSHIQYF.

V and J are TRBV3-1 (or the pseudogene TRBV3-2) and TRBJ2-7; 12 bases are a match to TRBD2. Trimming at V came to 4 bases and at J to 4 bases, leaving 5 bases not matched to a gene. The germline V gene has CDR1 LGHDT and CDR2 YNNKEL (reference sequence). The CDR3 covers 15 residues. The CDR3 loop reads CASSRGTSGLYEQYV. DNA of the CDR3: TGTGCCAGCAGCCGGGGGACTAGCGGGTTGTACGAGCAGTACGTC.

This chain connects TRBV6-1 to TRBJ1-6, with TRBD1 as a possible D gene (6 bases). V was pared by 3 bases and J by 6 bases, with 18 bases between. Germline V lookup: CDR1 MNHNS, CDR2 SASEGT. The CDR3 extends over 17 amino acids. The CDR3 is CASSDHRALGRNSPLHF. The DNA of the CDR3 is TGTGCCAGCAGTGACCACAGGGCATTAGGGCGTAATTCACCCCTCCACTTT.

V gene TRBV18 combines with J gene TRBJ1-2; TRBD1 matches 8 bases. The germline gives CDR1 KGHSH, CDR2 LQKENI. Germline trimming cut 2 bases from V and 4 bases from J; bases unmatched to any gene: 9. The CDR3 runs 16 residues. This CDR3 reads CASSPGVQGAGYGYTF. CDR3 DNA: TGTGCCAGCTCACCAGGAGTGCAGGGGGCTGGCTATGGCTACACCTTC.

This clone was detected a few times. The V call is TRBV4-2, the J call TRBJ2-2; 7 nucleotides agree with TRBD2. After removal of 0 bases from V and 5 bases from J, the junction contained 6 bases not matched to a gene. The V gene's germline CDR1 is LGHNA and CDR2 YNFKEQ. CDR3 length equals 16 residues. CDR3 in amino acids: CASSQETGGQTGELFF. The CDR3 nucleotides read TGTGCCAGCAGCCAAGAAACGGGGGGTCAAACCGGGGAGCTGTTTTTT.

This chain joins TRBV6-5 and TRBJ1-2; 8 positions agree with TRBD1. The CDR3 length is 14 residues. From germline, CDR1 is MNHEY and CDR2 SVGAGI. V lost 0 bases, J lost 8 bases, and 5 bases stayed unmatched. The DNA of the CDR3 is TGTGCCAGCAGTTACTCGTACAGGGGGGCGGGCTACACCTTC. Translation: CASSYSYRGAGYTF.

Concerning this clone itself: A much more abundant neighbour one base away suggests this may be a read error. This same CDR3 is encoded by further DNA sequences in the sample. The rearrangement joins TRBV5-4 to TRBJ2-2; D unclear. Germline V CDR1 and CDR2: SGHNT, YYREEE (reference sequence). There are 12 residues in the CDR3. Trimming took 4 bases from V and 4 from J, leaving 5 bases between them. The CDR3 reads CASSPGTGELFF. The CDR3 nucleotides read TGTGCCAGCAGCCCCGGCACCGGGGAGCTGTTTTTT.

The rearrangement uses TRBV10-3 and TRBJ2-1; 11 nucleotides line up with TRBD1. J was trimmed by 6 bases and V by 10 bases; bases with no gene match: 8. Germline assignment: CDR1 ENHRY and CDR2 SYGVKD. The CDR3 has 14 amino acids. This CDR3 is CATRTGGSANEQFF. In DNA form, the CDR3 reads TGTGCCACACGGACAGGGGGCTCGGCCAATGAGCAGTTCTTC.

This clone was seen only a few times. The CDR3 protein is CAISGGNHRGGTEAFF. The CDR3 nucleotides are TGTGCCATCAGTGGTGGAAATCACAGGGGTGGCACTGAAGCTTTCTTT. The genes are TRBV10-3 and TRBJ1-1; 7 positions match TRBD1. V trimming: 4 bases; J trimming: 4 bases; junction bases outside the gene matches: 12. The CDR3 has 16 residues. CDR1 and CDR2 (germline): ENHRY, SYGVKD.

This chain links TRBV2 with TRBJ2-5; possible D gene TRBD2, 5 bases. V dropped 4 bases and J dropped 3 bases, with 9 bases sitting between them. There are 13 residues in the CDR3. Germline loops: CDR1 SNHLY, CDR2 FYNNEI. In DNA form, the CDR3 reads TGTGCCAGCAGTGGACCCGGGGAAGAGACCCAGTACTTC. It encodes CASSGPGEETQYF.

The table lists this clone with a few counts. The chain is built from TRBV20-1 and TRBJ2-7; the D is unclear. The CDR3 totals 10 residues. CDR1 and CDR2 from the germline V gene are DFQATT and SNEGSKA (reference sequence). The ends were cut back, 7 bases at V and 7 bases at J, with 11 bases in the middle. CDR3 residues: CSGLVVEQYF. CDR3 sequence (DNA): TGCAGTGGCCTGGTAGTTGAGCAGTACTTC.

CDR3 amino acids: CASSVDPRENTEAFF. For the CDR3, the DNA is TGTGCCAGCAGCGTAGATCCCAGGGAGAACACTGAAGCTTTCTTT. This sequence joins TRBV9 and TRBJ1-1; a possible D gene is TRBD1 (5 bases). Trimming stripped 0 bases from V and 1 base from J, with 10 bases between. CDR3 length: 15 amino acids. Germline CDR1 and CDR2: SGDLS and YYNGEE.

CDR3 in amino acids: CASSPKTSAAGELFF. The DNA for the CDR3 is TGTGCCAGCAGCCCGAAGACTAGCGCGGCCGGGGAGCTGTTTTTT. The chain recombines TRBV7-2 with TRBJ2-2, with 8 bases aligning to TRBD2. The V and J ends lost 5 bases and 6 bases, in that order; junction bases with no gene match: 8. The CDR3 length is 15 residues. Germline V gene sequence: CDR1 SGHTA, CDR2 FQGNSA.

The chain couples TRBV6-4 to TRBJ2-3; tentative D call: TRBD2 (5 bases). CDR3 length: 14 amino acids. The V end lost 6 bases, the J end lost 0 bases, and 10 bases lay between the germline ends. Germline V gene sequence: CDR1 MRHNA, CDR2 SNTAGT. Here the CDR3 reads CASSYTGSTDTQYF. The CDR3 DNA follows: TGTGCCAGCAGCTACACGGGAAGCACAGATACGCAGTATTTT.

This clone has more than one count but fewer than ten. The rearrangement links TRBV3-1 (or the pseudogene TRBV3-2) to TRBJ1-1, with D uncertain. V lost 2 bases and J lost 1, with 8 bases in between. The CDR3 is 14 amino acids. Germline V gene lookup returns CDR1 LGHDT and CDR2 YNNKEL (reference sequence). CDR3 protein: CASSQRQANTEAFF. For the CDR3, the DNA is TGTGCCAGCAGCCAAAGGCAGGCGAACACTGAAGCTTTCTTT.

The chain employs TRBV5-1 and TRBJ1-6; TRBD1 aligns across 9 bases. In germline, CDR1 is SGHRS, CDR2 YFSETQ. Unmatched junction bases numbered 10, after V lost 5 bases and J lost 4 bases. This CDR3 contains 17 residues. In DNA form, the CDR3 reads TGCGCCAGCAGTGCCGGGACAGGGACAATTTATAATTCACCCCTCCACTTT. Amino acids: CASSAGTGTIYNSPLHF.

The chain carries TRBV27 and TRBJ2-5, with TRBD2 matching 8 bases. The CDR3 spans 16 residues. Trimming cost V 2 bases and J 9 bases; bases outside gene matches: 14. From germline, CDR1 is MNHEY and CDR2 SMNVEV (reference sequence). The CDR3 region is CASSLAGGEIIRAQYF. The DNA of the CDR3 is TGTGCCAGCAGTTTAGCGGGGGGCGAGATTATACGGGCCCAGTACTTC.

This clone was observed a few times. The V call is TRBV7-8, the J call TRBJ2-2; no definite D call. CDR1 is SGHVS and CDR2 is FQNEAQ in the germline V gene. The ends were cut back, 6 bases at V and 3 bases at J, with 5 bases in the middle. The CDR3 sequence is 12 residues long. CDR3 residues: CASSWHTGELFF. The CDR3 nucleotides read TGTGCCAGCAGTTGGCACACCGGGGAGCTGTTTTTT. Full variable domain (rest looked up from reference TRBV7-8 and TRBJ2-2): GAGVSQSPRYKVAKRGQDVALRCDPISGHVSLFWYQQALGQGPEFLTYFQNEAQLDKSGLPSDRFFAERPEGSVSTLKIQRTQQEDSAVYLCASSWHTGELFFGEGSRLTVL.